There are a few counts of the clone carrying this T cell receptor (beta chain). Antigen unknown. V lost 4 bases to trimming and J lost 4 bases, with 4 bases between them. Germline CDR1 reads SGHTA; CDR2 reads FQGNSA. The CDR3 has 12 residues. The data originate from a study of beta chain features in type 1 diabetes. cDNA synthesis used the whole RNA isolate, giving expressed TCRB sequences. The table came from immunoSEQ multiplex PCR; TCRdb's copy has only in-frame clones and leaves some out. The data contain some 350,000 clones, roughly a tenth of them singletons. Study findings and constraints: Type 1 diabetes patients had TCRB CDR3s that were shorter (moderately but significantly so) in all four CD4+ subsets. Insertion counts at VDJ junctions were lower in type 1 diabetes patients, who also showed more deletions there.

Material for sequencing was central memory CD4+ T cells from blood. This clonotype was sampled from a man aged 25 to 40 with type 1 diabetes. This chain joins TRBV7-2 and TRBJ2-2; D is undetermined. CDR3 DNA sequence: TGTGCCAGCAGCTCTTTCACCGGGGAGCTGTTTTTT. This encodes CASSSFTGELFF.